A single TCR beta chain is shown here with its context. Its antigen remains unknown. This entry comes from a study of beta chain features in type 1 diabetes. The sequenced template was cDNA made from the entire isolated RNA. The assay was immunoSEQ multiplex PCR, and TCRdb's table has in-frame clones only and misses some. The sample records around 300,000 clones, about 10% being singletons. Germline V CDR1 and CDR2: SGDLS, YYNGEE. The CDR3 totals 15 residues. V was shortened by 0 bases and J by 2 bases, with 12 bases between the two germline ends. Points from the study as a whole: Researchers report that Type 1 diabetes patients had moderately but significantly shorter TCRB CDR3s across all four CD4+ subsets. Insertions were fewer and deletions more numerous at VDJ junctions in type 1 diabetes patients. Sequencing used cDNA, and cells with high TCR expression could therefore be over-represented.

This sequence was found in a woman under 40 in good health. The chain joins TRBV9 to TRBJ2-7; D uncertain. Source material: naive CD4+ T cells from blood. The CDR3 sequence is CASSVAVAETYEQYF. As DNA, the CDR3 is TGTGCCAGCAGCGTAGCTGTGGCAGAAACCTACGAGCAGTACTTC.